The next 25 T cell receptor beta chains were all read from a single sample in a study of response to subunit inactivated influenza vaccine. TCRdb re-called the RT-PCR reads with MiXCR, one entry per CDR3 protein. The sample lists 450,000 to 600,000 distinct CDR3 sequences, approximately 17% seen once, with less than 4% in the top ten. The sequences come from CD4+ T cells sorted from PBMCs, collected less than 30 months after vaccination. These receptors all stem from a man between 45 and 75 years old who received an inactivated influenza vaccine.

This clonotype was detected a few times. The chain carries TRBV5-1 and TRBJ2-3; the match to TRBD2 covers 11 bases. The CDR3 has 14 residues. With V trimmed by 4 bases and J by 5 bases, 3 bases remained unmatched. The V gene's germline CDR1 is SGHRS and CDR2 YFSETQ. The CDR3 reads CASSKGLAEDTQYF. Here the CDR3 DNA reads TGCGCCAGCAGCAAGGGACTAGCGGAAGATACGCAGTATTTT.

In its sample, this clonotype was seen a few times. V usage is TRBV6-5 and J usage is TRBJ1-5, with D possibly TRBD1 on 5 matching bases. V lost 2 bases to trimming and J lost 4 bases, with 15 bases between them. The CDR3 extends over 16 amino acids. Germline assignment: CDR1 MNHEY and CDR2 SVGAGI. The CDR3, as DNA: TGTGCCAGCAGTTACCAACCGTCGACAGCTAATCAGCCCCAGCATTTT. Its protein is CASSYQPSTANQPQHF.

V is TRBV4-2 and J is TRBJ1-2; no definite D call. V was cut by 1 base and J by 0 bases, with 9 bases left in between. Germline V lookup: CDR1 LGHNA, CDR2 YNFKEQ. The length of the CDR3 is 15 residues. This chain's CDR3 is CASSQVQQTNYGYTF. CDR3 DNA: TGTGCCAGCAGCCAAGTCCAGCAGACTAACTATGGCTACACCTTC.

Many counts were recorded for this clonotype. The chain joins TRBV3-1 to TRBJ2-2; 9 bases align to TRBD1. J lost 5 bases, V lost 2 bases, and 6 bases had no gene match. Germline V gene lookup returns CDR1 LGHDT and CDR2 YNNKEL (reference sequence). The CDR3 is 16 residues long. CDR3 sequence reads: CASSQHPGQGTGELFF. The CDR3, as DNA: TGTGCCAGCAGCCAACATCCGGGACAGGGTACCGGGGAGCTGTTTTTT.

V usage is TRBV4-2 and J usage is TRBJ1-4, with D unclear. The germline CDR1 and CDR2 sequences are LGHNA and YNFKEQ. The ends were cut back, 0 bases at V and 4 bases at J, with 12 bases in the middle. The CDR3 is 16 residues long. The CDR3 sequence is CASSQDRQASNEKLFF. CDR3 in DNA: TGTGCCAGCAGCCAAGATCGGCAGGCGAGTAATGAAAAACTGTTTTTT.

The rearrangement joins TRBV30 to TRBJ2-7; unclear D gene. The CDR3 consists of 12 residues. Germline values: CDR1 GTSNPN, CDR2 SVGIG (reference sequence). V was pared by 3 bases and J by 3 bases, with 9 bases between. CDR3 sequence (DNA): TGTGCCTGGAGAAGAGACGGCTACGAGCAGTACTTC. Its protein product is CAWRRDGYEQYF.

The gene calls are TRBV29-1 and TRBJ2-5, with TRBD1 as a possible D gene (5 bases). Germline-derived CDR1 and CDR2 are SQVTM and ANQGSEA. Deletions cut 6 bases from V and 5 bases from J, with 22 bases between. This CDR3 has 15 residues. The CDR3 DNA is TGCAGCGTCACCAGGGCGCAGGTGGCGATGGAGACCCAGTACTTC. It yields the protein CSVTRAQVAMETQYF. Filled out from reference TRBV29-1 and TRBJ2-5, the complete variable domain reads SAVISQKPSRDICQRGTSLTIQCQVDSQVTMMFWYRQQPGQSLTLIATANQGSEATYESGFVIDKFPISRPNLTFSTLTVSNMSPEDSSIYLCSVTRAQVAMETQYFGPGTRLLVL.

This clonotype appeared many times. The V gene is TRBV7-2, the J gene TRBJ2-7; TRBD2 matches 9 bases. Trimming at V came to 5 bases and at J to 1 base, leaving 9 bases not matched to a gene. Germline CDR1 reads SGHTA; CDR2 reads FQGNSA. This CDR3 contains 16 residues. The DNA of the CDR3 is TGTGCCAGCAGCCCCCTAGGCGGGAGGGTGTCCTACGAGCAGTACTTC. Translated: CASSPLGGRVSYEQYF.

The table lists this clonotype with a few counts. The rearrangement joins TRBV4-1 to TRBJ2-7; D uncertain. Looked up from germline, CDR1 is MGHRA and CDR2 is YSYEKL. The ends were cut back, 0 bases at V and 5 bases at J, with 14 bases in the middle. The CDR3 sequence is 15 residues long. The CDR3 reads CASSQDPTIGNEQYF. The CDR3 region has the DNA TGCGCCAGCAGCCAAGATCCGACAATTGGCAACGAGCAGTACTTC.

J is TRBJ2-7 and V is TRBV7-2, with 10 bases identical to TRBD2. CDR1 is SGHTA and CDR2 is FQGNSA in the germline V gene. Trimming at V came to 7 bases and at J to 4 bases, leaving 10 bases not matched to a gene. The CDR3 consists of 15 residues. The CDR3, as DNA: TGTGCCAGCACCCCCCGAGGACTAGCGGCTTACGAGCAGTACTTC. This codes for CASTPRGLAAYEQYF.

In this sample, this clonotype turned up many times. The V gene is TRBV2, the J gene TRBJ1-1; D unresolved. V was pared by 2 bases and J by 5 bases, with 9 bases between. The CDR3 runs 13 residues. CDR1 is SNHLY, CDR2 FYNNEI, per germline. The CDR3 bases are TGTGCCAGCAGTGAACCACAAGGGACTGAAGCTTTCTTT. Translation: CASSEPQGTEAFF.

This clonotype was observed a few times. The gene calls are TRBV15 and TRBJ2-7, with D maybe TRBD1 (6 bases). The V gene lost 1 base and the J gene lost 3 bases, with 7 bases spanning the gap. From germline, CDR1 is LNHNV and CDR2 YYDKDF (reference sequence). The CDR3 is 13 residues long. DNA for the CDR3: TGTGCCACCAGCAGAGGACAGGACTACGAGCAGTACTTC. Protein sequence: CATSRGQDYEQYF.

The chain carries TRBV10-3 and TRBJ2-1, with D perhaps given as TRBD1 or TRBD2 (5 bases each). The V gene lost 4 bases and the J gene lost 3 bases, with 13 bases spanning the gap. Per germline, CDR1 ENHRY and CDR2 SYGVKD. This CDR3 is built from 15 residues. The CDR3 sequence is CAISVGTAGYNEQFF. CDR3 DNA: TGTGCCATCAGTGTGGGGACGGCGGGCTACAATGAGCAGTTCTTC.

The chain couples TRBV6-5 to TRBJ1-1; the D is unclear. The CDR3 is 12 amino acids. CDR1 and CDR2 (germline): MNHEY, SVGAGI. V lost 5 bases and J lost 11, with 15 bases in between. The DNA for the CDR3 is TGTGCCAGCAGTCAACGGGGAGAATCGGCTTTCTTT. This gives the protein CASSQRGESAFF.

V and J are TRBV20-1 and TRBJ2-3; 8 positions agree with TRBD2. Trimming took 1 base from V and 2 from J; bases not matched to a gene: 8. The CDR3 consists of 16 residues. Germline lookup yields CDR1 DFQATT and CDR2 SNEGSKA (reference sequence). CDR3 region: CSARARGGPDTDTQYF. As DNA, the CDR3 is TGCAGTGCTAGAGCTCGGGGGGGGCCAGACACAGATACGCAGTATTTT.

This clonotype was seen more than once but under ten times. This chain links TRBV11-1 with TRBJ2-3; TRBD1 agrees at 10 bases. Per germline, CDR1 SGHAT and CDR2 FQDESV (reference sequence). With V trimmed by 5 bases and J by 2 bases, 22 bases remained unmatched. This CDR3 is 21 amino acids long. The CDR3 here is CASSPFPVVRQGASYTDTQYF. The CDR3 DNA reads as TGTGCCAGCAGCCCGTTTCCCGTAGTCAGACAGGGGGCCAGCTACACAGATACGCAGTATTTT.

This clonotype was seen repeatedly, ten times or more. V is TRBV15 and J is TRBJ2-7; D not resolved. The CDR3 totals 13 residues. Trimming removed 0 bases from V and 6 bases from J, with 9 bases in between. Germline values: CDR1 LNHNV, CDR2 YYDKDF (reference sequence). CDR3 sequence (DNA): TGTGCCACCAGCAGAGATGGCATGGGCGAGCAGTACTTC. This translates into CATSRDGMGEQYF.

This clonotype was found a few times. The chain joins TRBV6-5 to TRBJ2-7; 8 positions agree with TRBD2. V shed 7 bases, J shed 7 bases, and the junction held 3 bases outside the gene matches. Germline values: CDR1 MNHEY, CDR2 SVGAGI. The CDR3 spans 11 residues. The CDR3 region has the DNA TGTGCCAGCACGGCGGGAGGAGAGCAGTACTTC. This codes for CASTAGGEQYF.

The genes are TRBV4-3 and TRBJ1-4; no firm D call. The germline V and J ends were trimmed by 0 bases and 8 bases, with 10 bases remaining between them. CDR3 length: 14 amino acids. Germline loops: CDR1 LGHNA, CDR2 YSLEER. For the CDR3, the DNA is TGCGCCAGCAGCCAAGACCCTGCTCAGGAAAAACTGTTTTTT. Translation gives CASSQDPAQEKLFF.

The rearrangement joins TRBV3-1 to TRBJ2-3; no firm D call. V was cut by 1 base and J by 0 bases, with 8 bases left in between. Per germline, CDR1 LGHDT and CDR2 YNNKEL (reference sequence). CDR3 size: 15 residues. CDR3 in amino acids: CASSQGTSSTDTQYF. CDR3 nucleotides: TGTGCCAGCAGCCAAGGAACAAGTAGCACAGATACGCAGTATTTT.

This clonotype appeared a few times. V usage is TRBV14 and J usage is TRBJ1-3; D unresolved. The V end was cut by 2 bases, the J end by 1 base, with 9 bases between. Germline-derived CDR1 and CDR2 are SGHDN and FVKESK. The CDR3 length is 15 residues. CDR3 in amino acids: CASSQLTVSGNTIYF. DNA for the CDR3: TGTGCCAGCAGCCAACTGACCGTTTCTGGAAACACCATATATTTT.

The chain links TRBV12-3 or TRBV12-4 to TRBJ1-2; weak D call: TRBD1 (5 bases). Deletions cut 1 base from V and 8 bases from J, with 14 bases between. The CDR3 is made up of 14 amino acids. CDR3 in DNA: TGTGCCAGCAGTTTAGGAATCCGGGGCGGAGGCTACACCTTC. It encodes CASSLGIRGGGYTF.

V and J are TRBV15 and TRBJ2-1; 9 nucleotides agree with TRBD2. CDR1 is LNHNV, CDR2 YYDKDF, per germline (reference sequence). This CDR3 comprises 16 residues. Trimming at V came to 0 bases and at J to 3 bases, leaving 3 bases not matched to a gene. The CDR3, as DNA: TGTGCCACCAGCAGAGAAACTAGCGGGTTCTACAATGAGCAGTTCTTC. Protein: CATSRETSGFYNEQFF. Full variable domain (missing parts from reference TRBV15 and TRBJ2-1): DAMVIQNPRYQVTQFGKPVTLSCSQTLNHNVMYWYQQKSSQAPKLLFHYYDKDFNNEADTPDNFQSRRPNTSFCFLDIRSPGLGDTAMYLCATSRETSGFYNEQFFGPGTRLTVL.

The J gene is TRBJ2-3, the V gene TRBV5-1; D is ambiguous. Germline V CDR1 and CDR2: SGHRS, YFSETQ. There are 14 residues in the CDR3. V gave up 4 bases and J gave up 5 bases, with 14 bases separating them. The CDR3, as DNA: TGCGCCAGCAGCCCACGGCCGTTAGTAGATACGCAGTATTTT. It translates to CASSPRPLVDTQYF.

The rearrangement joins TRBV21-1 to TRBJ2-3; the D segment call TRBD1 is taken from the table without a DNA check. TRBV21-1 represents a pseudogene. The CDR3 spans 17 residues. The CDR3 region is CASSTLYSGCGTDTQYF. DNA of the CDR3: TGTGCCAGCAGCACCTTATACTCAGGGTGTGGCACAGATACGCAGTATTTT.